The sample holds a few counts of the clone carrying this T cell receptor (beta chain). Its antigen remains unknown. Libraries were prepared by immunoSEQ multiplex PCR; TCRdb keeps only in-frame clonotypes and omits some of them. The sample shows over 20,000 clones, less than 90% of them seen only once. The data were obtained in a study of T cells in localized non-small cell lung cancer. General study findings and limits: A median of roughly 50 of the top 100 tumor clones appeared in adjacent lung, which was paired and uninvolved. Sequencing was limited to one tumor region, leaving the possibility of heterogeneity open.

The CDR3 runs 13 residues. Germline CDR1 is SQVTM and CDR2 is ANQGSEA. Trimming cost V 7 bases and J 4 bases; bases outside gene matches: 7. This sequence joins TRBV29-1 and TRBJ1-2; 9 nucleotides align to TRBD1. This sequence was found in a female donor of 60 years or more with stage I lung adenocarcinoma. Sequencing was performed on peripheral blood, taken before any cancer treatment. CDR3 bases: TGCAGCGCTCAACAGGGGGCGGGCTATGGCTACACCTTC. The encoded protein is CSAQQGAGYGYTF.